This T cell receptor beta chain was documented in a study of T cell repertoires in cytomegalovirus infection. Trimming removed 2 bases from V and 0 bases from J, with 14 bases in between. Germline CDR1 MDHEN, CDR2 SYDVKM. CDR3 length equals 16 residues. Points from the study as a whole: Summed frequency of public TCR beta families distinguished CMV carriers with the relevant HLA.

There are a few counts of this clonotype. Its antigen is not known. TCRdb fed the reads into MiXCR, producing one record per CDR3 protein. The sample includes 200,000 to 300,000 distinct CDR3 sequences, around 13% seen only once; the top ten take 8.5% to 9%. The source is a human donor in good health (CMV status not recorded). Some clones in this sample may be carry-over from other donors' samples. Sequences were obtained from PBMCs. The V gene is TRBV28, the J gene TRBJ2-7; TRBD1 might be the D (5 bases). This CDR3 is CASSLTGRVYSYEQYF. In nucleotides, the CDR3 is TGTGCCAGCAGTTTAACAGGACGGGTATACTCCTACGAGCAGTACTTC.